Listed here are 18 T cell receptor beta chains from one sample, sequenced in a study of T cells in Graves' hyperthyroidism and ophthalmopathy. RNA transcripts were the template for amplifying TCR beta CDR3 regions. Carried out on the TCR CDR3, a first-round RT-PCR used the HTBI primer set. TCRdb re-derived calls from the multiplex PCR reads in MiXCR, one entry per CDR3 protein. The table lists hundreds of thousands of distinct CDR3 sequences, approximately 14% of them singletons. Specimen: blood. The receptors shown here come from a woman aged 18-29 years with Graves' hyperthyroidism.

V is TRBV20-1 and J is TRBJ2-7, with D possibly matching TRBD2 (6 bases). The CDR3 runs to 12 residues. CDR1 and CDR2 (germline): DFQATT, SNEGSKA (reference sequence). The V end lost 6 bases, the J end lost 5 bases, and 14 bases lay between the germline ends. The CDR3 loop is CSAPGGANEQYF. CDR3 nucleotide sequence: TGCAGTGCCCCGGGCGGGGCCAACGAGCAGTACTTC.

V and J are TRBV15 and TRBJ2-1; perhaps TRBD2 as D (6 bases). Germline lookup yields CDR1 LNHNV and CDR2 YYDKDF (reference sequence). With 0 bases removed from V and 9 bases from J, the gap between germline ends came to 12 bases. The CDR3 loop spans 14 amino acids. The CDR3 region has the DNA TGTGCCACCAGCAGAGACATTACGGGAGTTGAGCAGTTCTTC. This encodes CATSRDITGVEQFF.

This clonotype was seen more than once but under ten times. Just one base apart from a much larger clone, this may be a read error. The chain is built from TRBV3-1 and TRBJ2-3; 11 bases are shared with TRBD2. Germline assignment: CDR1 LGHDT and CDR2 YNNKEL (reference sequence). The CDR3 covers 16 residues. The trim removed 4 bases at V and 8 bases at J, leaving 11 bases unmatched. The CDR3, as DNA: TGTGCCAGCAGCCTTACTCCGACTAGCGGGAAAGGTACGCAGTATTTT. This encodes CASSLTPTSGKGTQYF.

This clonotype was detected ten times or more. The V gene is TRBV6-1, the J gene TRBJ1-1; D is unclear. The V and J ends lost 1 base and 0 bases respectively, with 12 bases between them. The CDR3 is 16 residues long. Germline V gene lookup returns CDR1 MNHNS and CDR2 SASEGT. In DNA, the CDR3 is TGTGCCAGCAGTGAAGGGGTTTGGCAGATGAACACTGAAGCTTTCTTT. Its protein is CASSEGVWQMNTEAFF.

This clonotype was picked up many times. The rearrangement uses TRBV6-1 and TRBJ2-1; the D gene could be TRBD1 or TRBD2 (7 bases each). Trimming took 6 bases from V and 7 from J, leaving 25 bases between them. The CDR3 runs to 17 residues. CDR1 and CDR2 (germline): MNHNS, SASEGT. CDR3 residues: CASRGGSTGVPLNEQFF. CDR3 bases: TGTGCCAGCAGGGGGGGGTCAACAGGGGTACCATTGAATGAGCAGTTCTTC.

J is TRBJ2-2 and V is TRBV20-1; no clear D gene. The germline gives CDR1 DFQATT, CDR2 SNEGSKA (reference sequence). This CDR3 has 13 amino acids. V was shortened by 1 base and J by 4 bases, with 7 bases between the two germline ends. CDR3 bases: TGCAGTGCTAGAGGACGCCTCACCGGGGAGCTGTTTTTT. Residues: CSARGRLTGELFF.

This clonotype was observed many times. The chain is built from TRBV5-4 and TRBJ2-7; 7 bases are shared with TRBD1. Losses at the gene ends were 0 bases for V and 3 bases for J; bases not matched to a gene: 9. CDR1 is SGHNT and CDR2 is YYREEE in the germline V gene (reference sequence). This CDR3 spans 16 amino acids. The CDR3 coding sequence is TGTGCCAGCAGCTTGGGGTCAGGGGGTGGAATCTACGAGCAGTACTTC. Translation gives CASSLGSGGGIYEQYF.

This clonotype has a count of ten or more. The chain couples TRBV5-6 to TRBJ2-1; D is unclear. V lost 4 bases and J lost 6, with 14 bases in between. There are 14 residues in the CDR3. The germline gives CDR1 SGHDT, CDR2 YYEEEE. Here the CDR3 reads CASSLEGVVNEQFF. CDR3 coding DNA: TGTGCCAGCAGCCTGGAAGGAGTCGTCAATGAGCAGTTCTTC.

The rearrangement links TRBV18 to TRBJ1-5; no firm D call. The CDR3 runs to 17 residues. Germline CDR1 KGHSH, CDR2 LQKENI. The germline V and J ends were trimmed by 2 bases and 3 bases, with 17 bases remaining between them. The CDR3 DNA reads as TGTGCCAGCTCACCAGTCATGAGGAGCGGAACCAATCAGCCCCAGCATTTT. This sequence encodes CASSPVMRSGTNQPQHF.

The V call is TRBV29-1, the J call TRBJ2-2; D uncertain. CDR1 is SQVTM, CDR2 ANQGSEA, per germline. The CDR3 sequence is 14 residues long. V dropped 2 bases and J dropped 1 base, with 8 bases sitting between them. For the CDR3, the DNA is TGCAGCGTTGAAATCCCAGGGAACACCGGGGAGCTGTTTTTT. Translated: CSVEIPGNTGELFF.

This clonotype was observed a handful of times. J is TRBJ2-1 and V is TRBV4-3; D not resolved. The CDR3 spans 16 residues. Trimming removed 0 bases at V and 0 bases at J, with 9 bases between. Germline V lookup: CDR1 LGHNA, CDR2 YSLEER. CDR3 bases: TGCGCCAGCAGCCAAGATGGCACCAGCTCCTACAATGAGCAGTTCTTC. Protein: CASSQDGTSSYNEQFF.

The chain carries TRBV4-2 and TRBJ1-3, with a tentative D call TRBD1 (6 bases). Germline CDR1 reads LGHNA; CDR2 reads YNFKEQ. The germline V and J ends were trimmed by 1 base and 0 bases, with 13 bases remaining between them. The CDR3 is 17 residues long. CDR3 loop: CASSQATDRSSGNTIYF. The DNA for the CDR3 is TGTGCCAGCAGCCAAGCAACCGACAGGAGCTCTGGAAACACCATATATTTT.

A few counts support this clonotype. The J gene is TRBJ1-3, the V gene TRBV7-9, with D unclear. V was clipped by 4 bases and J by 2 bases, with 12 bases between them. Germline CDR1 reads SEHNR; CDR2 reads FQNEAQ (reference sequence). This CDR3 is 15 amino acids long. CDR3 bases: TGTGCCAGCAGCTCCGCCGTCGGACCTGGAAACACCATATATTTT. Residues: CASSSAVGPGNTIYF.

The genes are TRBV11-3 and TRBJ1-2; D is undetermined. The CDR3 length is 12 residues. Trimming took off 5 bases at V and 4 bases at J, with 8 bases between the two ends. Germline CDR1 reads SGHNT; CDR2 reads YENEEA. CDR3 DNA sequence: TGTGCCAGCAGCCGTTATAGCTATGGCTACACCTTC. It is translated as CASSRYSYGYTF.

This clonotype was picked up a small number of times. In DNA form, the CDR3 reads TGTGCCAGCAGCTTAGGATTAGCGGGAGGAGGATGGGATGAGCAGTTCTTC. Translating it yields CASSLGLAGGGWDEQFF. V usage is TRBV7-9 and J usage is TRBJ2-1; the match to TRBD2 covers 10 bases. Losses at the gene ends were 1 base for V and 8 bases for J; bases not matched to a gene: 11. Germline values: CDR1 SEHNR, CDR2 FQNEAQ (reference sequence). The CDR3 consists of 17 residues.

This clonotype showed up many times. The rearrangement joins TRBV7-3 to TRBJ2-7, with 7 positions matching TRBD1. Germline CDR1 is SGHTA and CDR2 is FQGTGA. V was clipped by 4 bases and J by 5 bases; unmatched bases: 5. This CDR3 has 13 amino acids. The CDR3 region is CASSSETGHEQYF. CDR3 DNA: TGTGCCAGCAGCTCAGAGACAGGGCACGAGCAGTACTTC.

In the case of this clonotype: This sequence may be a read error, since a much larger clone differs from it by one base. The chain is built from TRBV29-1 and TRBJ1-2, with unresolved D. V lost 8 bases to trimming and J lost 5 bases, with 12 bases between them. The CDR3 loop spans 11 amino acids. Germline assignment: CDR1 SQVTM and CDR2 ANQGSEA. In DNA, the CDR3 is TGCAGCCCATCCCGACGGTATGGCTACACCTTC. Protein: CSPSRRYGYTF.

This clonotype occurred many times. The chain has TRBV28 and TRBJ2-7; D is unclear. CDR1 is MDHEN and CDR2 is SYDVKM in the germline V gene. The CDR3 loop spans 15 amino acids. Trimming removed 5 bases at V and 2 bases at J, with 16 bases between. CDR3 in DNA: TGTGCCAGCAGTGTAGCCGGGTCGAAAGCCTACGAGCAGTACTTC. Its translation is CASSVAGSKAYEQYF.